One and the same sample provided the 17 T cell receptor beta chains below, sequenced in a study of T cell responses to AZD1222 COVID-19 vaccine. The data were produced by immunoSEQ multiplex PCR, yet TCRdb's version contains in-frame clones alone and is incomplete. The table records around 150,000 clones, 80% to 95% of them present only once. Sequenced material: peripheral blood, taken 28 days after the second AZD1222 dose. These receptors were taken from an adult who received the AZD1222 COVID-19 vaccine.

V is TRBV2 and J is TRBJ1-1; D unclear. Germline V lookup: CDR1 SNHLY, CDR2 FYNNEI. CDR3 size: 14 residues. V lost 5 bases and J 6 bases, leaving 16 bases between the germline ends. This CDR3 reads CASSTEGSQPEAFF. The CDR3 DNA follows: TGTGCCAGCAGTACGGAGGGAAGTCAGCCTGAAGCTTTCTTT.

The chain links TRBV18 to TRBJ1-5; TRBD1 matches at 7 bases. The V gene end was trimmed by 4 bases and the J gene end by 6 bases; junction bases not matched to a gene: 6. The CDR3 totals 14 residues. Germline-derived CDR1 and CDR2 are KGHSH and LQKENI. This CDR3 reads CASSQQGPSQPQHF. The CDR3 region has the DNA TGTGCCAGCTCACAACAGGGGCCCTCTCAGCCCCAGCATTTT.

The CDR3 loop reads CASSLLGAVHEQYF. Here the CDR3 DNA reads TGTGCCAGCAGTCTCCTGGGGGCAGTCCACGAGCAGTACTTC. J is TRBJ2-7 and V is TRBV7-6, with D possibly being TRBD1 (6 bases). The CDR3 extends over 14 amino acids. Per the germline V gene, CDR1 is SGHVS and CDR2 is FNYEAQ. V lost 6 bases and J 5 bases, leaving 17 bases between the germline ends.

The V call is TRBV28, the J call TRBJ1-2; D not resolved. The CDR3 has 14 amino acids. Trimming cost V 7 bases and J 4 bases, with 16 bases left between them. Germline V gene sequence: CDR1 MDHEN, CDR2 SYDVKM. In nucleotides, the CDR3 is TGTGCCAGCACCCCAGGCGTTCGGTCCTATGGCTACACCTTC. This codes for CASTPGVRSYGYTF.

This CDR3 reads CASSLADKHEQYF. The CDR3, as DNA: TGTGCCAGCAGCTTGGCCGACAAGCACGAGCAGTACTTC. The chain joins TRBV5-4 to TRBJ2-7; D unresolved. The CDR3 has 13 residues. In germline, CDR1 is SGHNT, CDR2 YYREEE (reference sequence). V was shortened by 0 bases and J by 5 bases, with 9 bases between the two germline ends.

J is TRBJ1-2 and V is TRBV30, with 8 bases aligning to TRBD1. Germline CDR1 GTSNPN, CDR2 SVGIG (reference sequence). V lost 1 base and J lost 7; bases outside the gene matches: 14. The CDR3 is made up of 16 amino acids. DNA of the CDR3: TGTGCCTGGAGTGGACAGGGGAGTTTCGCATCTTTTGGCTACACCTTC. This translates into CAWSGQGSFASFGYTF.

The chain is built from TRBV2 and TRBJ2-2; D gene unclear. The V and J ends lost 5 bases and 2 bases respectively, with 9 bases between them. Germline V lookup: CDR1 SNHLY, CDR2 FYNNEI. The CDR3 totals 14 residues. The CDR3 nucleotides are TGTGCCAGCAGTCACTACAGCAACACCGGGGAGCTGTTTTTT. Protein: CASSHYSNTGELFF.

CDR3 in amino acids: CASSLEASVYNEQFF. The CDR3 bases are TGCGCCAGCAGCTTGGAAGCTAGCGTCTACAATGAGCAGTTCTTC. This chain joins TRBV5-1 and TRBJ2-1, with a possible D match to TRBD2 (6 bases). The CDR3 covers 15 residues. Per germline, CDR1 SGHRS and CDR2 YFSETQ. Deletions cut 0 bases from V and 3 bases from J, with 10 bases between.

The chain has TRBV7-6 and TRBJ1-3; a weak D match, TRBD1 (6 bases). Trimming pared 7 bases from V and 8 bases from J, leaving 12 bases between. This CDR3 is 12 amino acids long. CDR1 is SGHVS and CDR2 is FNYEAQ in the germline V gene. CDR3 region: CASTTRGDTIYF. The CDR3 DNA reads as TGTGCCAGCACGACCAGGGGAGACACCATATATTTT.

This chain uses TRBV6-5 with TRBJ1-6; the match to TRBD1 covers 9 bases. Per the germline V gene, CDR1 is MNHEY and CDR2 is SVGAGI. There are 16 residues in the CDR3. V lost 0 bases to trimming and J lost 8 bases; unmatched junction nucleotides: 5. Here the CDR3 DNA reads TGTGCCAGCAGTTACTCGACCGGGACAGGGTATTCACCCCTCCACTTT. Protein sequence: CASSYSTGTGYSPLHF.

The chain combines TRBV4-1 with TRBJ2-7; TRBD2 is a possible D gene (6 bases). The ends were cut back, 6 bases at V and 1 base at J, with 19 bases in the middle. The germline CDR1 and CDR2 sequences are MGHRA and YSYEKL. CDR3 length equals 16 residues. This CDR3 is CASRREGTEGSYEQYF. The CDR3 bases are TGCGCCAGCAGGCGAGAGGGGACGGAGGGATCCTACGAGCAGTACTTC.

V usage is TRBV12-3 or TRBV12-4 and J usage is TRBJ2-7; D not certain. The CDR3 runs to 13 residues. Trimming took 3 bases from V and 2 from J, leaving 8 bases between them. For the CDR3, the DNA is TGTGCCAGCAGTTTGGGCTACGCCTACGAGCAGTACTTC. It is translated as CASSLGYAYEQYF.

This clone came up once. This sequence joins TRBV5-1 and TRBJ2-1; 7 bases fit TRBD2. Germline-derived CDR1 and CDR2 are SGHRS and YFSETQ. V was pared by 0 bases and J by 6 bases, with 6 bases of the junction left unmatched. The CDR3 length is 15 residues. Here the CDR3 reads CASSLVWRERNEQFF. The CDR3 coding sequence is TGCGCCAGCAGCTTGGTTTGGCGGGAGCGCAATGAGCAGTTCTTC. Full variable domain (outside the CDR3, taken from reference TRBV5-1 and TRBJ2-1): KAGVTQTPRYLIKTRGQQVTLSCSPISGHRSVSWYQQTPGQGLQFLFEYFSETQRNKGNFPGRFSGRQFSNSRSEMNVSTLELGDSALYLCASSLVWRERNEQFFGPGTRLTVL.

The J gene is TRBJ2-7, the V gene TRBV11-2, with a tentative D call TRBD1 (6 bases). Germline V gene sequence: CDR1 SGHAT, CDR2 FQNNGV. The CDR3 loop spans 12 amino acids. V was trimmed by 3 bases and J by 6 bases, leaving 9 bases between them. The CDR3 region has the DNA TGTGCCAGCAGCTTTCCAGGGGCCGAGCAGTACTTC. It codes for CASSFPGAEQYF.

V gene TRBV6-6 combines with J gene TRBJ1-4; D is possibly TRBD1 (6 bases). The CDR3 is made up of 14 amino acids. Germline V lookup: CDR1 MNHNY, CDR2 SVGAGI (reference sequence). The germline V and J ends were trimmed by 4 bases and 5 bases, with 11 bases remaining between them. Written as DNA, the CDR3 is TGTGCCAGCAGTTCCACAGGGATAAATGAAAAACTGTTTTTT. Protein: CASSSTGINEKLFF.

The V gene is TRBV12-3 or TRBV12-4, the J gene TRBJ2-2; the match to TRBD1 covers 10 bases. There are 13 residues in the CDR3. The ends lost 6 bases at V and 7 bases at J; junction bases unmatched: 2. The DNA of the CDR3 is TGTGCCAGCAGGGGACAGGGGATCGGGGAGCTGTTTTTT. This sequence encodes CASRGQGIGELFF.

This chain links TRBV10-3 with TRBJ2-1; TRBD1 matches 11 bases. In germline, CDR1 is ENHRY, CDR2 SYGVKD. There are 15 residues in the CDR3. Trimming removed 4 bases from V and 6 bases from J; junction bases left unmatched: 5. This CDR3 reads CAISGRDRGFNEQFF. DNA of the CDR3: TGTGCCATCAGTGGCCGGGACAGGGGGTTCAATGAGCAGTTCTTC.